A selection of T cell receptor beta chains follows, all from one sample in a study of CD8+CD57+ T cells in acquired aplastic anemia. TCRdb re-called the reads with MiXCR, one entry per CDR3 protein. Among around 170,000 distinct CDR3 sequences listed, 55% to 75% were seen once. The sequenced sample consisted of sorted CD4+, CD8+, or CD8+CD57+ T cells (not recorded which) from PBMCs. These receptors originate from a human donor in good health. Both conserved end residues are part of each CDR3. The order of the fields is clone size, D gene, V gene, J gene, CDR3 protein, CDR3 DNA. D genes are given only for firm matches. A row's size may be missing; if present it is once, few, many or a size class.

clone_size: few
d_call: TRBD1
v_call: TRBV7-9
j_call: TRBJ2-1
cdr3_aa: CASSLGNRGVNEQFF
cdr3_nt: TGTGCCAGCAGCTTAGGGAACAGGGGTGTCAATGAGCAGTTCTTC

clone_size: many
d_call: TRBD2
v_call: TRBV6-4
j_call: TRBJ2-1
cdr3_aa: CASSPGGSAGEQFF
cdr3_nt: TGTGCCAGCAGCCCGGGAGGGAGTGCGGGTGAGCAGTTCTTC

clone_size: .
d_call: .
v_call: TRBV5-8
j_call: TRBJ2-1
cdr3_aa: CASSLAGQGYNEQFF
cdr3_nt: TGTGCCAGCAGCCTGGCAGGGCAGGGCTACAATGAGCAGTTCTTC

clone_size: .
d_call: TRBD1
v_call: TRBV24-1
j_call: TRBJ1-5
cdr3_aa: CATSGQGYYQPQHF
cdr3_nt: TGTGCCACCTCGGGACAGGGGTATTATCAGCCCCAGCATTTT

clone_size: few
d_call: TRBD2
v_call: TRBV7-2
j_call: TRBJ2-3
cdr3_aa: CASRPPGLASDTQYF
cdr3_nt: TGTGCCAGCAGACCCCCGGGACTAGCCTCAGATACGCAGTATTTT

clone_size: .
d_call: .
v_call: TRBV7-2
j_call: TRBJ2-7
cdr3_aa: CASTPWGSSYEQYF
cdr3_nt: TGTGCCAGCACCCCGTGGGGCAGCTCCTACGAGCAGTACTTC

clone_size: .
d_call: .
v_call: TRBV7-3
j_call: TRBJ2-2
cdr3_aa: CASSYNPHTGELFF
cdr3_nt: TGTGCCAGCAGTTACAACCCCCACACCGGGGAGCTGTTTTTT

clone_size: .
d_call: .
v_call: TRBV14
j_call: TRBJ1-2
cdr3_aa: CASSRRGGSRGDGYTF
cdr3_nt: TGTGCCAGCAGCCGCAGAGGCGGCTCCAGGGGTGATGGCTACACCTTC

clone_size: .
d_call: .
v_call: TRBV12-3/TRBV12-4
j_call: TRBJ2-2
cdr3_aa: CASSFFDTGELFF
cdr3_nt: TGTGCCAGCAGTTTCTTCGATACCGGGGAGCTGTTTTTT

clone_size: few
d_call: .
v_call: TRBV3-1
j_call: TRBJ2-1
cdr3_aa: CASSLGYSSYNEQFF
cdr3_nt: TGTGCCAGCAGCCTCGGGTATAGCTCCTACAATGAGCAGTTCTTC

clone_size: .
d_call: TRBD1
v_call: TRBV6-6
j_call: TRBJ2-3
cdr3_aa: CASSEGTGGADTQYF
cdr3_nt: TGTGCCAGCAGTGAAGGGACAGGGGGCGCAGATACGCAGTATTTT

clone_size: .
d_call: .
v_call: TRBV7-2
j_call: TRBJ2-5
cdr3_aa: CASSLEGRTQETQYF
cdr3_nt: TGTGCCAGCAGCTTAGAGGGCAGGACTCAAGAGACCCAGTACTTC

clone_size: many
d_call: .
v_call: TRBV24-1
j_call: TRBJ1-3
cdr3_aa: CATRGNTIYF
cdr3_nt: TGTGCCACCCGTGGAAACACCATATATTTT

clone_size: .
d_call: TRBD2
v_call: TRBV10-2
j_call: TRBJ2-7
cdr3_aa: CASTPMLAGALEQYF
cdr3_nt: TGCGCCAGCACCCCGATGCTAGCGGGAGCACTCGAGCAGTACTTC

clone_size: few
d_call: .
v_call: TRBV7-2
j_call: TRBJ2-3
cdr3_aa: CASSFRLQGGDTQYF
cdr3_nt: TGTGCCAGCAGCTTCAGACTTCAGGGGGGGGATACGCAGTATTTT

clone_size: .
d_call: .
v_call: TRBV7-3
j_call: TRBJ2-5
cdr3_aa: CASSLAQVQETQYF
cdr3_nt: TGTGCCAGCAGCTTAGCACAGGTCCAAGAGACCCAGTACTTC

clone_size: few
d_call: TRBD2
v_call: TRBV7-8
j_call: TRBJ2-1
cdr3_aa: CASSFLSSGEQFF
cdr3_nt: TGTGCCAGCAGCTTCCTGTCTAGCGGGGAGCAGTTCTTC

clone_size: .
d_call: .
v_call: TRBV10-1
j_call: TRBJ1-4
cdr3_aa: CASSTDRRLNEKLFF
cdr3_nt: TGCGCCAGCAGTACGGACAGAAGGTTGAATGAAAAACTGTTTTTT

clone_size: .
d_call: .
v_call: TRBV5-5
j_call: TRBJ2-5
cdr3_aa: CASSVGGGEYQETQYF
cdr3_nt: TGTGCCAGCAGCGTTGGGGGGGGCGAGTACCAAGAGACCCAGTACTTC

clone_size: .
d_call: .
v_call: TRBV18
j_call: TRBJ2-7
cdr3_aa: CASSPPSGNSYEQYF
cdr3_nt: TGTGCCAGCTCACCACCTTCAGGGAACTCCTACGAGCAGTACTTC

clone_size: .
d_call: .
v_call: TRBV19
j_call: TRBJ1-6
cdr3_aa: CASSKDKGANSPLHF
cdr3_nt: TGTGCCAGTAGTAAGGACAAGGGAGCGAATTCACCCCTCCACTTT

clone_size: few
d_call: TRBD1
v_call: TRBV15
j_call: TRBJ2-1
cdr3_aa: CATSSGTAYNEQFF
cdr3_nt: TGTGCCACCAGCAGTGGGACAGCTTACAATGAGCAGTTCTTC

clone_size: .
d_call: TRBD1
v_call: TRBV24-1
j_call: TRBJ1-1
cdr3_aa: CASTTSGGGGTEAFF
cdr3_nt: TGTGCCAGCACCACCTCAGGGGGCGGCGGCACTGAAGCTTTCTTT

clone_size: few
d_call: .
v_call: TRBV6-5
j_call: TRBJ1-1
cdr3_aa: CASSYRGSEAFF
cdr3_nt: TGTGCCAGCAGTTACAGGGGATCTGAAGCTTTCTTT

clone_size: .
d_call: .
v_call: TRBV5-1
j_call: TRBJ2-7
cdr3_aa: CASSWGGRSSYEQYF
cdr3_nt: TGCGCCAGCAGCTGGGGGGGGCGAAGCTCCTACGAGCAGTACTTC

clone_size: .
d_call: TRBD2
v_call: TRBV2
j_call: TRBJ2-5
cdr3_aa: CASSPASGAQETQYF
cdr3_nt: TGTGCCAGCAGTCCTGCTAGCGGGGCACAAGAGACCCAGTACTTC

clone_size: many
d_call: .
v_call: TRBV9
j_call: TRBJ2-1
cdr3_aa: CASSDNALNNEQFF
cdr3_nt: TGTGCCAGCAGCGACAACGCCTTAAACAATGAGCAGTTCTTC

clone_size: few
d_call: TRBD2
v_call: TRBV6-2/TRBV6-3
j_call: TRBJ2-7
cdr3_aa: CASSYVPLAGVRVYEQYF
cdr3_nt: TGTGCCAGCAGTTACGTCCCACTAGCGGGAGTGAGGGTCTACGAGCAGTACTTC

clone_size: .
d_call: .
v_call: TRBV9
j_call: TRBJ2-7
cdr3_aa: CASSVGGLAYSHEQYF
cdr3_nt: TGTGCCAGCAGCGTAGGGGGGCTAGCGTACTCCCACGAGCAGTACTTC

clone_size: many
d_call: .
v_call: TRBV29-1
j_call: TRBJ2-7
cdr3_aa: CSVVTGPSYEQYF
cdr3_nt: TGCAGCGTTGTTACCGGGCCTTCCTACGAGCAGTACTTC

clone_size: .
d_call: TRBD1
v_call: TRBV7-2
j_call: TRBJ2-7
cdr3_aa: CASSLARTGDYEQYF
cdr3_nt: TGTGCCAGCAGCTTAGCACGGACAGGGGACTACGAGCAGTACTTC

clone_size: .
d_call: .
v_call: TRBV5-4
j_call: TRBJ1-2
cdr3_aa: CASNQNGYGYTF
cdr3_nt: TGTGCCAGCAACCAGAATGGCTATGGCTACACCTTC

clone_size: many
d_call: .
v_call: TRBV19
j_call: TRBJ2-5
cdr3_aa: CASSITDSQETQYF
cdr3_nt: TGTGCCAGTAGTATAACGGACAGCCAAGAGACCCAGTACTTC

clone_size: .
d_call: .
v_call: TRBV7-9
j_call: TRBJ1-2
cdr3_aa: CASMGGYGYTF
cdr3_nt: TGTGCCAGCATGGGGGGCTATGGCTACACCTTC

clone_size: .
d_call: .
v_call: TRBV5-1
j_call: TRBJ2-3
cdr3_aa: CASSLERRDTQYF
cdr3_nt: TGCGCCAGCAGCTTGGAAAGGCGCGATACGCAGTATTTT

clone_size: .
d_call: TRBD2
v_call: TRBV20-1
j_call: TRBJ2-7
cdr3_aa: CSASGRPYEQYF
cdr3_nt: TGCAGTGCTAGCGGGAGGCCCTACGAGCAGTACTTC

clone_size: .
d_call: TRBD1
v_call: TRBV29-1
j_call: TRBJ2-5
cdr3_aa: CSVELTGGLGETQYF
cdr3_nt: TGCAGCGTTGAATTGACAGGGGGATTGGGAGAGACCCAGTACTTC

clone_size: .
d_call: .
v_call: TRBV5-5
j_call: TRBJ1-1
cdr3_aa: CASNLADGNTEAFF
cdr3_nt: TGTGCCAGCAACCTGGCGGACGGGAACACTGAAGCTTTCTTT

clone_size: many
d_call: .
v_call: TRBV7-9
j_call: TRBJ2-5
cdr3_aa: CASSSDWQETQYF
cdr3_nt: TGTGCCAGCAGCTCGGACTGGCAAGAGACCCAGTACTTC

clone_size: .
d_call: TRBD1
v_call: TRBV24-1
j_call: TRBJ1-5
cdr3_aa: CATSDSTGGDQPQHF
cdr3_nt: TGTGCCACCAGTGATTCTACAGGGGGGGATCAGCCCCAGCATTTT

clone_size: few
d_call: TRBD1
v_call: TRBV12-3/TRBV12-4
j_call: TRBJ2-7
cdr3_aa: CASRSGTGPYEQYF
cdr3_nt: TGTGCCAGCAGGTCCGGGACAGGACCCTACGAGCAGTACTTC

clone_size: .
d_call: .
v_call: TRBV7-8
j_call: TRBJ1-1
cdr3_aa: CASSLVLSEGTEAFF
cdr3_nt: TGTGCCAGCAGCTTAGTCCTGTCTGAGGGGACCGAAGCTTTCTTT

clone_size: once
d_call: .
v_call: TRBV15
j_call: TRBJ1-5
cdr3_aa: CATSRHQKPQHF
cdr3_nt: TGTGCCACCAGCAGACACCAAAAGCCCCAGCATTTT

clone_size: few
d_call: TRBD2
v_call: TRBV30
j_call: TRBJ2-1
cdr3_aa: CAWSRGSTGNEQFF
cdr3_nt: TGTGCCTGGAGTCGCGGGAGCACGGGGAATGAGCAGTTCTTC

clone_size: .
d_call: .
v_call: TRBV5-6
j_call: TRBJ2-7
cdr3_aa: CATQTGGLYEQYF
cdr3_nt: TGTGCCACACAGACGGGGGGCCTGTACGAGCAGTACTTC

clone_size: .
d_call: TRBD1
v_call: TRBV20-1
j_call: TRBJ1-2
cdr3_aa: CSAPDRARGGYTF
cdr3_nt: TGCAGTGCCCCCGACAGGGCAAGGGGTGGCTACACCTTC

clone_size: .
d_call: .
v_call: TRBV6-4
j_call: TRBJ1-1
cdr3_aa: CASSGEAGLEAFF
cdr3_nt: TGTGCCAGCAGTGGTGAGGCAGGATTGGAAGCTTTCTTT

clone_size: .
d_call: TRBD2
v_call: TRBV7-9
j_call: TRBJ2-3
cdr3_aa: CASSSLTGGGETQYF
cdr3_nt: TGTGCCAGCAGCTCCCTTACGGGGGGGGGCGAAACGCAGTATTTT

clone_size: .
d_call: .
v_call: TRBV20-1
j_call: TRBJ2-7
cdr3_aa: CSALDREGSYEQYF
cdr3_nt: TGCAGTGCTCTTGACAGGGAGGGTTCCTACGAGCAGTACTTC

clone_size: .
d_call: .
v_call: TRBV7-6
j_call: TRBJ2-7
cdr3_aa: CASSLAVGSYEQYF
cdr3_nt: TGTGCCAGCAGCTTAGCGGTAGGATCCTACGAGCAGTACTTC

clone_size: many
d_call: .
v_call: TRBV9
j_call: TRBJ1-3
cdr3_aa: CASSASGAGNTIYF
cdr3_nt: TGTGCCAGCAGCGCATCAGGCGCTGGAAACACCATATATTTT

clone_size: medium-sized
d_call: .
v_call: TRBV15
j_call: TRBJ2-2
cdr3_aa: CATSTIRFGPGELFF
cdr3_nt: TGTGCCACCAGCACCATCCGGTTCGGACCGGGGGAGCTGTTTTTT

clone_size: many
d_call: TRBD1
v_call: TRBV11-2
j_call: TRBJ1-2
cdr3_aa: CASSLQGANYGYTF
cdr3_nt: TGTGCCAGCAGCTTACAGGGGGCGAACTATGGCTACACCTTC

clone_size: once
d_call: .
v_call: TRBV9
j_call: TRBJ2-2
cdr3_aa: CASSVAIANTGELFF
cdr3_nt: TGTGCCAGCAGCGTAGCTATCGCGAACACCGGGGAGCTGTTTTTT

clone_size: .
d_call: TRBD1
v_call: TRBV19
j_call: TRBJ1-5
cdr3_aa: CASSAGTDAYGVQPQHF
cdr3_nt: TGTGCCAGTAGTGCTGGGACAGACGCTTACGGGGTTCAGCCCCAGCATTTT